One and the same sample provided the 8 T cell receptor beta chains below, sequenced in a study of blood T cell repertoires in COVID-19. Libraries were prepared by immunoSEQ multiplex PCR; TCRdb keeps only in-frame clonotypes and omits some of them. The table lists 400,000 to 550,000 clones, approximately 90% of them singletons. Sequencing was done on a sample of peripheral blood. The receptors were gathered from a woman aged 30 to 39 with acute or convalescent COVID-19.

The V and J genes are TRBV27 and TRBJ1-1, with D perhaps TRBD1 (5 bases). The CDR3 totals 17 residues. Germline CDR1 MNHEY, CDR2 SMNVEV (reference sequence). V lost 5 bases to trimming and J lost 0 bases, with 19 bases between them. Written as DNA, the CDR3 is TGTGCCAGCAGTGTAACCAGACAGAGTTTTATGAACACTGAAGCTTTCTTT. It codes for CASSVTRQSFMNTEAFF.

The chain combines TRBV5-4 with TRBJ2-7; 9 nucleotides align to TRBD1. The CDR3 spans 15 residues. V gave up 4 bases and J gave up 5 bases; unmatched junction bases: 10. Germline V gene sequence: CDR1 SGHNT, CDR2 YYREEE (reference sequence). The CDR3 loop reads CASSPRGTGTHEQYF. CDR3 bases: TGTGCCAGCAGCCCGAGGGGGACAGGGACCCACGAGCAGTACTTC.

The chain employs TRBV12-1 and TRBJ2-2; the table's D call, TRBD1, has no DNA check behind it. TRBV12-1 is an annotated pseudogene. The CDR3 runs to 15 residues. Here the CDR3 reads CASSFVRDGAGELFF. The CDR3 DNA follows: TGTGCCAGCAGCTTTGTCAGGGATGGAGCCGGGGAGCTGTTTTTT.

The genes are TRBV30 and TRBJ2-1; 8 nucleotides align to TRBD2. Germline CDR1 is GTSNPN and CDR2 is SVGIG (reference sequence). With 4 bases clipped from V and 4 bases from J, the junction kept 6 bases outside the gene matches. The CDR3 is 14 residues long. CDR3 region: CAWTRGGRYNEQFF. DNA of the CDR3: TGTGCCTGGACACGGGGGGGCAGATACAATGAGCAGTTCTTC. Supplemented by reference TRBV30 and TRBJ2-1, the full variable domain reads SQTIHQWPATLVQPVGSPLSLECTVEGTSNPNLYWYRQAAGRGLQLLFYSVGIGQISSEVPQNLSASRPQDRQFILSSKKLLLSDSGFYLCAWTRGGRYNEQFFGPGTRLTVL.

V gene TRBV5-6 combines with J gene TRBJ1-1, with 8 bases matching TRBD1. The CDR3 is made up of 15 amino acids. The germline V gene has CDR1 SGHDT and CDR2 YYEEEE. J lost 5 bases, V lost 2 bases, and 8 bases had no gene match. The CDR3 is CASSLGGQGGTEAFF. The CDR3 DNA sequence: TGTGCCAGCAGCTTAGGCGGACAGGGCGGAACTGAAGCTTTCTTT.

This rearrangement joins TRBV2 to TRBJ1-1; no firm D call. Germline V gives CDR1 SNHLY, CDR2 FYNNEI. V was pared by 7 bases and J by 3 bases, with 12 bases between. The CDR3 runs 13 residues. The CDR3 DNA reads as TGTGCCAGCAAAGCACAGAGATACACTGAAGCTTTCTTT. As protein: CASKAQRYTEAFF.

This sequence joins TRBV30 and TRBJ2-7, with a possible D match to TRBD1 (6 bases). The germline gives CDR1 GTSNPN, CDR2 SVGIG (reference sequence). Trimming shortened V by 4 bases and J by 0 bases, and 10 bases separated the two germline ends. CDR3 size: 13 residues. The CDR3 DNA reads TGTGCCTGGAACCTGGACAGCTCCTACGAGCAGTACTTC. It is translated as CAWNLDSSYEQYF.

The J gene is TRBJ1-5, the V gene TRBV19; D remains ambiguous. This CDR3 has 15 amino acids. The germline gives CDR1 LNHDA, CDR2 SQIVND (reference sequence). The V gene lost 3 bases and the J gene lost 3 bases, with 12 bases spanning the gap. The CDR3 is CASSMSGNPNQPQHF. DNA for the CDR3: TGTGCCAGTAGTATGTCCGGTAACCCCAATCAGCCCCAGCATTTT.